This entry is about one TCR beta chain. The repertoire was sequenced with immunoSEQ multiplex PCR; TCRdb's copy has only in-frame clones and lacks some. The table has about 150,000 clones, 80% to 95% seen once. This entry belongs to a study of control samples from healthy donors and cancer patients. From germline, CDR1 is LNHNV and CDR2 YYDKDF (reference sequence). V shed 6 bases and J 5 bases; nucleotides not matched to a gene: 5. This CDR3 region has 14 residues. This TCR was recovered from a young woman in good health. V gene TRBV15 combines with J gene TRBJ1-5; 9 positions match TRBD1. Sequenced material: blood. This CDR3 reads CATRDRTGDQPQHF. The CDR3 region has the DNA TGTGCCACCAGGGATAGGACAGGGGATCAGCCCCAGCATTTT.